These 30 T cell receptor beta chains were sequenced from one sample in a study of tumor-infiltrating lymphocytes in primary liver carcinoma. Scientists recovered RNA and DNA together from approximately 20-30 mg of unsorted bulk tissue. A primer matching the constant region was used to make TCR beta cDNA from 450 to 550 ng of total RNA. Amplification in three nested multiplex PCR rounds with slightly modified ARM-PCR gave rise to TCR beta libraries. Both of the initial two PCR rounds ran for about 9 cycles and employed TRBV1-TRBV30 forward primers alongside a C-beta reverse primer. TCRdb re-analysed the multiplex PCR reads in MiXCR, keeping a single row per CDR3 protein. The sample lists fewer than 150,000 distinct CDR3 sequences, around two thirds seen once, with about a tenth in the top ten. The sequencing input was liver tumor tissue from sampling region 1. Regarding subset: tumor region T1, superior pole. These receptors were taken from a woman aged 55-70 years with primary liver carcinoma and hepatitis B virus infection.

About this clonotype: Sequence at one end of the junction differs from germline and may be a read error. The chain combines TRBV29-1 with TRBJ1-4, with D possibly TRBD1 on 5 matching bases. The CDR3 runs 13 residues. CDR1 SQVTM and CDR2 ANQGSEA come from the germline V gene. The CDR3 is CNVEEGTNEKLFF. The CDR3 DNA reads as TGCAACGTTGAAGAGGGGACTAATGAAAAACTGTTTTTT.

In regard to this clonotype: Mismatch with germline at one junction end may stem from a read error. V and J are TRBV11-3 and TRBJ2-1, with 11 positions matching TRBD2. This CDR3 is built from 15 residues. Germline CDR1 SGHNT, CDR2 YENEEA. CDR3 amino acids: CTSSVTSGSGNKQFF. The CDR3 DNA follows: TGTACCAGCAGCGTAACTAGCGGGAGTGGCAATAAGCAGTTCTTC.

This chain connects TRBV10-2 to TRBJ1-2, with D unresolved. V was trimmed by 7 bases and J by 13 bases, leaving 16 bases between them. CDR3 length equals 11 residues. The germline V gene has CDR1 WSHSY and CDR2 SAAADI. The CDR3 protein is CASKAGRVSTF. The DNA of the CDR3 is TGCGCCAGCAAGGCCGGGAGGGTATCCACCTTC.

On this clonotype: At one boundary the junction diverges from the germline segment, which might be a read error. This chain links TRBV11-2 with TRBJ2-3; D is perhaps TRBD2 (5 bases). CDR1 and CDR2 from the germline V gene are SGHAT and FQNNGV. This CDR3 has 19 residues. CDR3 coding DNA: TGTGCCAGCAGCTTAGTCGGCGAGATGGGTTATTCTAGCACAGATGCGCAGTATTTT. Protein product: CASSLVGEMGYSSTDAQYF.

The chain is built from TRBV18 and TRBJ1-2, with D possibly being TRBD1 (5 bases). The CDR3 is made up of 13 amino acids. V was pared by 3 bases and J by 8 bases, with 13 bases between. CDR1 is KGHSH, CDR2 LQKENI, per germline. CDR3 sequence: CASSPRGAEGYTF. The CDR3 region has the DNA TGTGCCAGCTCACCCCGAGGGGCTGAGGGCTACACCTTC.

A word on this clonotype: A much larger clone is a single base away; this may be a read error. This chain joins TRBV7-9 and TRBJ1-4; TRBD1 might be the D (6 bases). The germline gives CDR1 SEHNR, CDR2 FQNEAQ (reference sequence). The CDR3 spans 15 residues. In DNA, the CDR3 is TGTGCCAGCAGCTTAGCACAGGGAACTAATGAAGAACTGTTTTTT. Its translation is CASSLAQGTNEELFF.

Concerning this clonotype: At one end the junction does not follow the germline gene, possibly because of a read error. The J gene is TRBJ2-1, the V gene TRBV11-3; the match to TRBD1 covers 7 bases. CDR3 size: 14 residues. Germline lookup yields CDR1 SGHNT and CDR2 YENEEA. In nucleotides, the CDR3 is TGTGCCGGCAGCTTAGAGGGGGCGCGGAATGAGCAGATCTTC. Translated: CAGSLEGARNEQIF.

As for this clonotype: A much larger clone differs from this one at a single base, so this may be a read error. J is TRBJ2-5 and V is TRBV6-5; 7 bases match TRBD2. The CDR3 is made up of 14 amino acids. The germline CDR1 and CDR2 sequences are MNHEY and SVGAGI. The CDR3 here is CASRAAAGRATQHF. DNA of the CDR3: TGTGCCAGCAGGGCAGCAGCGGGAAGGGCGACCCAGCACTTC.

About this clonotype: It may be a read error: a sequence one base away is much more abundant. V usage is TRBV6-5 and J usage is TRBJ1-6; D not resolved. The CDR3 extends over 14 amino acids. The V gene's germline CDR1 is MNHEY and CDR2 SVGAGI. DNA of the CDR3: TGTGCCAACAGTGGGAGAGGGTTTACTTCACCCCTCCACTTT. Protein: CANSGRGFTSPLHF.

V is TRBV10-3 and J is TRBJ2-5; either TRBD1 or TRBD2 may fit D (6 bases each). This CDR3 has 16 residues. V was cut by 5 bases and J by 2 bases, with 18 bases left in between. Germline-derived CDR1 and CDR2 are ENHRY and SYGVKD. In DNA, the CDR3 is TGTGCCATCAGTATCGGACCTCAGGGGACTCAAGAGACCCAGTACTTC. It is translated as CAISIGPQGTQETQYF.

For this clonotype: At one end the junction does not follow the germline gene, possibly because of a read error. This chain uses TRBV11-2 with TRBJ2-7; a weak D match, TRBD2 (6 bases). Germline-derived CDR1 and CDR2 are SGHAT and FQNNGV. This CDR3 has 15 residues. The CDR3: CDSSLAGSSSVEQYF. The CDR3 DNA sequence: TGTGACAGCAGCTTAGCAGGCTCATCTAGCGTCGAGCAGTACTTC.

The rearrangement uses TRBV11-2 and TRBJ2-7; D remains ambiguous. Between the trimmed V and J ends, which lost 1 base and 4 bases, there was a span of 8 bases. CDR1 is SGHAT, CDR2 FQNNGV, per germline. The CDR3 has 13 amino acids. CDR3 in amino acids: CASSLGQRYEQYF. CDR3 bases: TGTGCCAGCAGCTTAGGGCAGAGGTACGAGCAGTACTTC. Drawing the rest from reference TRBV11-2 and TRBJ2-7, the complete variable domain is EAGVAQSPRYKIIEKRQSVAFWCNPISGHATLYWYQQILGQGPKLLIQFQNNGVVDDSQLPKDRFSAERLKGVDSTLKIQPAKLEDSAVYLCASSLGQRYEQYFGPGTRLTVT.

As to this clonotype: Mismatch with germline at one junction end may stem from a read error. The CDR3, as DNA: TGCCCCAGCAGCTTGGAAGGGGTCATGAACATTGAAGCTTTCTTT. Translation gives CPSSLEGVMNIEAFF. The chain uses TRBV5-1 and TRBJ1-1; the D gene is possibly TRBD1 (5 bases). The CDR3 consists of 15 residues. The germline V gene encodes CDR1 SGHRS and CDR2 YFSETQ.

A word on this clonotype: A much larger clonotype is one base distant, so this may be a read error. A read error is likely, as this CDR3 ends without the conserved phenylalanine or tryptophan. This chain links TRBV6-2 or TRBV6-3 with TRBJ2-1, with D possibly matching TRBD2 (5 bases). The CDR3 has 14 residues. Looked up from germline, CDR1 is MNHEY and CDR2 is SVGEGT. Trimming cost V 0 bases and J 4 bases, with 7 bases left between them. This chain's CDR3 is CASSYSREYNEQFY. The CDR3 DNA reads TGTGCCAGCAGTTACTCGAGGGAGTACAATGAGCAGTTCTAC.

This clonotype was detected ten times or more. The chain uses TRBV6-1 and TRBJ1-3, with D uncertain. The CDR3 loop spans 14 amino acids. The ends were cut back, 3 bases at V and 0 bases at J, with 6 bases in the middle. Germline assignment: CDR1 MNHNS and CDR2 SASEGT. The CDR3 protein is CASSDDYSGNTIYF. DNA for the CDR3: TGTGCCAGCAGTGACGATTACTCTGGAAACACCATATATTTT.

Only a few counts were recorded for this clonotype. The V gene is TRBV5-1, the J gene TRBJ2-3, with no clear D. Between the trimmed V and J ends, which lost 0 bases and 6 bases, there was a span of 11 bases. The germline CDR1 and CDR2 sequences are SGHRS and YFSETQ. The CDR3 runs to 14 residues. Written as DNA, the CDR3 is TGCGCCAGCAGCTTGGAATCGCCCAGGGATACGCAGTATTTT. Protein sequence: CASSLESPRDTQYF. Full variable domain (missing parts from reference TRBV5-1 and TRBJ2-3): KAGVTQTPRYLIKTRGQQVTLSCSPISGHRSVSWYQQTPGQGLQFLFEYFSETQRNKGNFPGRFSGRQFSNSRSEMNVSTLELGDSALYLCASSLESPRDTQYFGPGTRLTVL.

The V gene is TRBV7-3, the J gene TRBJ2-2; 9 nucleotides line up with TRBD2. Germline values: CDR1 SGHTA, CDR2 FQGTGA. This CDR3 has 16 residues. Trimming at V came to 0 bases and at J to 4 bases, leaving 3 bases not matched to a gene. CDR3 sequence (DNA): TGTGCCAGCAGCTTAACTGCGGGAGGGGTCACCGGGGAGCTGTTTTTT. Residues: CASSLTAGGVTGELFF.

Concerning this clonotype: A much larger clone lies one base from this, so it may be a read error. This chain uses TRBV5-4 with TRBJ2-7; no clear D gene. Germline V CDR1 and CDR2: SGHNT, YYREEE (reference sequence). The V gene lost 6 bases and the J gene lost 1 base, with 14 bases spanning the gap. The CDR3 extends over 14 amino acids. The CDR3 is CASIPGRGSYEQYF. In DNA form, the CDR3 reads TGTGCCAGCATCCCCGGACGAGGATCCTACGAGCAGTACTTC.

A remark on this clonotype: The junction and the germline gene differ at one end; a read error may be behind it. The chain employs TRBV11-2 and TRBJ2-1; TRBD1 aligns across 9 bases. The CDR3 runs 16 residues. The V gene's germline CDR1 is SGHAT and CDR2 FQNNGV. Here the CDR3 DNA reads TGTACCAGCAGTTTAGAAGGGGACAGGGCCTACAATGAGCAGTTCTTC. It yields the protein CTSSLEGDRAYNEQFF.

Points on this clonotype: The junction departs from germline at one end; a sequencing error may be responsible. V and J are TRBV12-3 or TRBV12-4 and TRBJ2-7; D not certain. The CDR3 totals 13 residues. This CDR3 is CANGLAGPYEQYF. CDR3 nucleotides: TGTGCCAATGGTTTGGCAGGCCCCTATGAGCAGTACTTC.

This clonotype was detected only once. Germline and junction disagree at one end, which may indicate a read error. The chain recombines TRBV24-1 with TRBJ2-6; either TRBD1 or TRBD2 may fit D (5 bases each). There are 17 residues in the CDR3. The germline V gene has CDR1 KGHDR and CDR2 SFDVKD. Here the CDR3 reads CATSDSGVSVGANVQTF. The DNA of the CDR3 is TGTGCCACCAGTGATTCTGGGGTGTCGGTCGGGGCCAACGTCCAGACTTTC.

This clonotype was recorded at least ten times. In DNA, the CDR3 is TGTGCCATCAGTCCGGGACTAGCGGGAGCGGATACGCAGTATTTT. Residues: CAISPGLAGADTQYF. The chain couples TRBV10-3 to TRBJ2-3; 14 bases fit TRBD2. The length of the CDR3 is 15 residues. The germline gives CDR1 ENHRY, CDR2 SYGVKD. V lost 5 bases to trimming and J lost 6 bases; unmatched junction nucleotides: 4.

A remark on this clonotype: This may arise from a read error, as a much more abundant clone is one base away. The chain carries TRBV14 and TRBJ2-7; 7 bases align to TRBD2. This CDR3 region has 15 residues. Germline CDR1 and CDR2: SGHDN and FVKESK. The CDR3: CVSSQAGTLSYEQYF. The DNA for the CDR3 is TGTGTCAGCAGCCAAGCGGGGACCCTCTCCTACGAGCAGTACTTC.

As for this clonotype: Without the conserved terminal phenylalanine or tryptophan, this CDR3 likely stems from a read error. The chain uses TRBV29-1 and TRBJ2-5, with D tentatively TRBD2 (6 bases). This CDR3 contains 11 residues. Germline V gene data show CDR1 as SQVTM and CDR2 as ANQGSEA. Trimming took off 8 bases at V and 2 bases at J, with 9 bases between the two ends. As DNA, the CDR3 is TGCAGCATGCGGGATCAAGAGACCCAGTACTAC. It translates to CSMRDQETQYY.

This clonotype appeared many times. V is TRBV4-2 and J is TRBJ2-1, with TRBD1 matching 7 bases. The germline V gene encodes CDR1 LGHNA and CDR2 YNFKEQ. The CDR3 loop spans 17 amino acids. J lost 1 base, V lost 7 bases, and 13 bases had no gene match. The CDR3 coding sequence is TGTGCCAGCACCAGAGAGGACAGGATGGGTTCCTACAATGAGCAGTTCTTC. It yields the protein CASTREDRMGSYNEQFF.

Notes on this clonotype: A much larger clone is a single base away; this may be a read error. The J gene is TRBJ2-1, the V gene TRBV5-5; TRBD2 is a possible D gene (6 bases). CDR3 length equals 18 residues. The germline CDR1 and CDR2 sequences are SGHKS and YYEKEE (reference sequence). This chain's CDR3 is CASSPEGGRANSYNEQLF. The DNA of the CDR3 is TGTGCCAGCAGCCCGGAGGGCGGCAGGGCAAATTCCTACAATGAGCAGCTCTTC.

A note on this clonotype: A read error may account for a junction end that differs from germline. The chain has TRBV11-1 and TRBJ2-1, with D hard to call. The CDR3 is 15 amino acids. Germline V gene lookup returns CDR1 SGHAT and CDR2 FQDESV (reference sequence). The CDR3 is CASSLEVGRYNEQFF. The CDR3 DNA is TGTGCCAGCAGCTTAGAGGTCGGAAGGTACAATGAACAGTTCTTC.

For this clonotype: One end of the junction fails to match germline, which may point to a read error. The chain couples TRBV11-3 to TRBJ2-1, with 12 positions matching TRBD2. CDR1 is SGHNT, CDR2 YENEEA, per germline. CDR3 size: 14 residues. The CDR3 reads CGSSSGLAGGEQFF. CDR3 DNA sequence: TGTGGCAGCAGCTCGGGACTAGCGGGCGGAGAGCAGTTCTTC.

This clonotype has just a few counts. V gene TRBV5-3 combines with J gene TRBJ2-1; 10 positions agree with TRBD2. TRBV5-3 is assigned to the ORF class and has an uncertain function. The CDR3 consists of 16 residues. V lost 4 bases to trimming and J lost 6 bases; unmatched junction nucleotides: 10. The DNA for the CDR3 is TGTGCCAGAAGCGGGAGCGGGAGGGTCCACTGCAATGAGCAGTTCTTC. Protein: CARSGSGRVHCNEQFF.

In the case of this clonotype: One junction end disagrees with the germline gene, perhaps due to a read error. The genes are TRBV6-6 and TRBJ1-1; TRBD1 is a possible D gene (5 bases). CDR3 length: 13 residues. Looked up from germline, CDR1 is MNHNY and CDR2 is SVGAGI (reference sequence). The CDR3 nucleotides are TGTGCCAGCAGTCTCACAGGTAACACTGAAGCTTCCTTT. As protein: CASSLTGNTEASF.